Below are 21 T cell receptor beta chains sequenced from a single sample in a study of blood T cell repertoires in COVID-19. Some clones are missing from TCRdb's copy, which holds only in-frame ones; the method was immunoSEQ multiplex PCR. This sample yields tens of thousands of clones, of which approximately 90% are seen a single time; 3.9% belongs to the top ten. Sequencing input: peripheral blood. The receptors originated from a man in his 70s with acute or convalescent COVID-19.

The chain couples TRBV24-1 to TRBJ2-1, with 7 bases identical to TRBD1. The CDR3 is made up of 13 amino acids. Germline assignment: CDR1 KGHDR and CDR2 SFDVKD. V trimming: 10 bases; J trimming: 2 bases; junction bases outside the gene matches: 4. CDR3 nucleotides: TGTGCCACGGGACAGTCCCCCTACAATGAGCAGTTCTTC. Amino acids: CATGQSPYNEQFF.

The V call is TRBV5-1, the J call TRBJ2-1, with TRBD2 matching 7 bases. The CDR3 has 15 amino acids. Losses at the gene ends were 6 bases for V and 0 bases for J; bases not matched to a gene: 6. Germline V gene data show CDR1 as SGHRS and CDR2 as YFSETQ. Here the CDR3 DNA reads TGCGCCAGCAACCCTACGGGGGGCTCCTACAATGAGCAGTTCTTC. Its translation: CASNPTGGSYNEQFF.

The rearrangement links TRBV6-2 or TRBV6-3 to TRBJ2-5; TRBD2 agrees at 10 bases. Germline CDR1 is MNHEY and CDR2 is SVGEGT. This CDR3 spans 16 amino acids. V was clipped by 0 bases and J by 5 bases; unmatched bases: 6. The CDR3 loop is CASSYSKAGGPETQYF. CDR3 coding DNA: TGTGCCAGCAGTTACTCGAAAGCGGGGGGGCCCGAGACCCAGTACTTC.

This clone is labeled as medium-sized. The chain is built from TRBV3-1 (or the pseudogene TRBV3-2) and TRBJ2-7; D is perhaps TRBD1 (6 bases). The V end lost 1 base, the J end lost 6 bases, and 13 bases lay between the germline ends. This CDR3 region has 14 residues. Germline V gene sequence: CDR1 LGHDT, CDR2 YNNKEL (reference sequence). CDR3 protein: CASSQGVTGTEQYF. CDR3 DNA sequence: TGTGCCAGCAGCCAAGGGGTCACAGGGACCGAGCAGTACTTC.

Comments on this clone: Germline is not matched at one junction end, which may reflect a read error. The chain carries TRBV7-7 and TRBJ2-5; TRBD2 might be the D (6 bases). The germline CDR1 and CDR2 sequences are SSHAT and FNYEAQ (reference sequence). CDR3 size: 18 residues. DNA of the CDR3: TGTGCTAGCAGCTTAAAGGACCGGGCGCTAGCGCGTGAGGAGACCCAGTACTTC. Translated, it gives CASSLKDRALAREETQYF.

This chain's CDR3 is CASSLATEGYGYTF. CDR3 DNA: TGTGCCAGCAGCTTAGCTACTGAGGGCTATGGCTACACCTTC. The rearrangement links TRBV7-9 to TRBJ1-2; D ambiguous. Trimming left V 0 bases short and J 4 bases short, with 9 bases between. CDR3 length: 14 amino acids. Germline-derived CDR1 and CDR2 are SEHNR and FQNEAQ (reference sequence). The complete variable domain, with remaining parts taken from reference TRBV7-9 and TRBJ1-2, reads DTGVSQNPRHKITKRGQNVTFRCDPISEHNRLYWYRQTLGQGPEFLTYFQNEAQLEKSRLLSDRFSAERPKGSFSTLEIQRTEQGDSAMYLCASSLATEGYGYTFGSGTRLTVV.

The rearrangement joins TRBV19 to TRBJ1-3, with D possibly matching TRBD1 (6 bases). V lost 3 bases and J 2 bases, leaving 8 bases between the germline ends. There are 14 residues in the CDR3. From germline, CDR1 is LNHDA and CDR2 SQIVND (reference sequence). The chain's CDR3 is CASSITGTGNTIYF. As DNA, the CDR3 is TGTGCCAGTAGTATCACAGGGACTGGAAACACCATATATTTT.

V is TRBV18 and J is TRBJ2-3; no firm D call. Between the trimmed V and J ends, which lost 3 bases and 0 bases, there was a span of 16 bases. This CDR3 region has 17 residues. Germline V lookup: CDR1 KGHSH, CDR2 LQKENI. The DNA of the CDR3 is TGTGCCAGCTCACCGGGCTTTATAAGCCTTAGCACAGATACGCAGTATTTT. This translates into CASSPGFISLSTDTQYF.

The rearrangement uses TRBV13 and TRBJ1-6, with D unclear. Trimming cost V 6 bases and J 14 bases, with 14 bases left between them. This CDR3 has 12 amino acids. Germline loops: CDR1 PRHDT, CDR2 FYEKMQ (reference sequence). This chain's CDR3 is CASSQEHMALHF. CDR3 sequence (DNA): TGTGCCAGCAGTCAAGAACATATGGCCCTCCACTTT.

The V gene is TRBV13, the J gene TRBJ2-2, with 7 bases fitting TRBD2. The J segment lost 4 bases and the V segment lost 5 bases, leaving 10 bases of the junction unmatched. CDR1 and CDR2 (germline): PRHDT, FYEKMQ (reference sequence). The length of the CDR3 is 16 residues. The CDR3 loop reads CASSPDRGRATGELFF. DNA of the CDR3: TGTGCCAGCAGCCCAGATCGGGGGAGGGCCACCGGGGAGCTGTTTTTT.

The chain links TRBV29-1 to TRBJ2-2; the D gene is possibly TRBD1 (6 bases). The CDR3 spans 14 residues. Between the trimmed V and J ends, which lost 8 bases and 6 bases, there was a span of 19 bases. The V gene's germline CDR1 is SQVTM and CDR2 ANQGSEA. The CDR3 protein is CSFRDQGYAGELFF. The DNA for the CDR3 is TGCAGCTTCCGGGATCAGGGGTACGCCGGGGAGCTGTTTTTT.

The genes are TRBV28 and TRBJ2-7; weak D call: TRBD1 (6 bases). The V gene's germline CDR1 is MDHEN and CDR2 SYDVKM. Trimming left V 5 bases short and J 3 bases short, with 14 bases between. The CDR3 runs to 14 residues. The DNA for the CDR3 is TGTGCCAGCAGTCCTCCAGGACAGTTCTACGAGCAGTACTTC. Residues: CASSPPGQFYEQYF.

The J gene is TRBJ1-3, the V gene TRBV18, with no clear D. CDR3 length: 15 amino acids. The germline CDR1 and CDR2 sequences are KGHSH and LQKENI. The V end lost 3 bases, the J end lost 1 base, and 10 bases lay between the germline ends. CDR3 coding DNA: TGTGCCAGCTCACCTTCTCCTTCGTCTGGAAACACCATATATTTT. Its protein product is CASSPSPSSGNTIYF.

This rearrangement joins TRBV2 to TRBJ1-5; 10 bases agree with TRBD1. J gave up 0 bases and V 6 bases, and 5 bases lay outside the gene matches. The CDR3 has 16 amino acids. Germline lookup yields CDR1 SNHLY and CDR2 FYNNEI. CDR3 sequence reads: CASSRQGAYSNQPQHF. The CDR3 DNA follows: TGTGCCAGCAGCCGACAGGGGGCTTATAGCAATCAGCCCCAGCATTTT.

This chain uses TRBV18 with TRBJ2-5, with TRBD1 as a possible D gene (5 bases). The V and J ends lost 0 bases and 5 bases respectively, with 13 bases between them. This CDR3 comprises 15 residues. Germline V gene lookup returns CDR1 KGHSH and CDR2 LQKENI. The CDR3, as DNA: TGTGCCAGCTCACCACCGGCCAGGGCTTCGGAGACCCAGTACTTC. This sequence encodes CASSPPARASETQYF.

The chain combines TRBV6-2 or TRBV6-3 with TRBJ2-3; D not certain. V was trimmed by 6 bases and J by 6 bases, leaving 7 bases between them. The CDR3 spans 11 residues. Germline CDR1 is MNHEY and CDR2 is SVGEGT. CDR3 residues: CASSQRDTQYF. The CDR3 nucleotides are TGTGCCAGCAGCCAGCGTGATACGCAGTATTTT.

This clone was detected only once. The chain uses TRBV4-1 and TRBJ2-1, with 9 bases identical to TRBD1. CDR3 length: 16 amino acids. Looked up from germline, CDR1 is MGHRA and CDR2 is YSYEKL. J lost 7 bases, V lost 1 base, and 8 bases had no gene match. The CDR3 reads CASSQAGQGIGNEQFF. Written as DNA, the CDR3 is TGCGCCAGCAGCCAAGCTGGACAGGGGATCGGGAATGAGCAGTTCTTC.

This sequence joins TRBV4-3 and TRBJ1-6, with TRBD1 matching 7 bases. V gave up 0 bases and J gave up 8 bases; unmatched junction bases: 10. CDR1 and CDR2 (germline): LGHNA, YSLEER. There are 17 residues in the CDR3. For the CDR3, the DNA is TGCGCCAGCAGCCAAGATTCGGGTGACAGGGCTCATTCACCCCTCCACTTT. Amino acid sequence: CASSQDSGDRAHSPLHF.

V gene TRBV21-1 combines with J gene TRBJ2-5; TRBD1, the D gene given by the table, was not confirmed from the DNA. TRBV21-1 is shown as a pseudogene. This CDR3 is 16 amino acids long. The chain's CDR3 is CASSKEVAQRGETQYF. CDR3 nucleotides: TGTGCCAGCAGCAAAGAGGTAGCCCAAAGGGGGGAGACCCAGTACTTC.

V and J are TRBV4-1 and TRBJ2-5, with D tentatively TRBD2 (5 bases). Germline V gives CDR1 MGHRA, CDR2 YSYEKL. The CDR3 is 15 amino acids. V shed 1 base and J shed 3 bases, with 12 bases lying between them. The CDR3 region is CASSQGPGSEETQYF. The CDR3 region has the DNA TGCGCCAGCAGCCAAGGTCCGGGGAGTGAAGAGACCCAGTACTTC.

The chain joins TRBV23-1 to TRBJ1-2; D uncertain. TRBV23-1 is filed as an ORF, its function uncertain. The CDR3 length is 15 residues. Trimming cost V 10 bases and J 4 bases, with 22 bases left between them. The chain's CDR3 is CAIIIIRFPSYGYTF. DNA for the CDR3: TGCGCCATCATAATCATCAGGTTCCCCAGCTATGGCTACACCTTC.